A selection of T cell receptor beta chains follows, all from one sample in a study of blood T cell repertoires in COVID-19. Data came from immunoSEQ multiplex PCR; TCRdb stores just in-frame clones and leaves some out. The table lists roughly 39,000 clones, 90% to 95% of them singletons. The sample comprised peripheral blood. The receptors were gathered from a human donor in a cohort sampled during active COVID-19. Both conserved end residues are trimmed from each CDR3. Some rows mark clone size as missing; the rest say once, few, many or name a class of expanded clone.

clone_size,v_call,j_call,cdr3_aa
.,TRBV9,TRBJ1-1,ASSASSMNTEAF
.,TRBV19,TRBJ1-2,ASSGWDYGYT
.,TRBV6-2/TRBV6-3,TRBJ2-6,ASSRSGGGANVLT
.,TRBV30,TRBJ2-4,AWRGQGGGAKNIQY
.,TRBV3-1/TRBV3-2,TRBJ1-1,ASSQLAGGTEAF
.,TRBV6-1,TRBJ2-7,ASSEIIRVPPYEQY
.,TRBV11-3,TRBJ2-1,ASSLGGTSGRADEQF
.,TRBV7-6,TRBJ1-3,ASSPIRGSGNTIY
.,TRBV5-1,TRBJ1-2,ASSFSDGGYGYT
.,TRBV6-2/TRBV6-3,TRBJ2-4,ASSYTSGGANIQY
.,TRBV6-1,TRBJ1-5,ASSDLGGLTPPHQPQH
.,TRBV5-3,TRBJ2-2,ARSLGIANTGELF
.,TRBV28,TRBJ2-1,ASSEAGRTYNEQF
.,TRBV24-1,TRBJ2-6,ATSDSDRGAGANVLT
few,TRBV6-2/TRBV6-3,TRBJ1-3,ASSDFGNTIY
.,TRBV14,TRBJ2-7,ASGLSGASYEQY
.,TRBV7-3,TRBJ2-2,ASSSNGAVVGGELF
.,TRBV7-2,TRBJ2-1,ASSYGQGTGNEQF
.,TRBV5-5,TRBJ1-3,ASSQSGVGNTIY
.,TRBV9,TRBJ2-5,ASSVGQGETQY
.,TRBV24-1,TRBJ2-2,ATSEAGASAGELF
.,TRBV5-1,TRBJ2-2,ASSGTSGVTGELF
.,TRBV6-5,TRBJ2-7,ASSYSPLTVSYEQY
.,TRBV10-3,TRBJ2-1,AISESKGQGWDEQF
once,TRBV10-3,TRBJ2-5,AISATSTLQETQY
.,TRBV12-3/TRBV12-4,TRBJ1-2,ASSLSVDYGYT
.,TRBV2,TRBJ2-7,ASTGQGGTVEQY
.,TRBV19,TRBJ2-3,ASSIREGDSTDTQY
.,TRBV5-1,TRBJ2-1,ASSSGTNIYNEQF